Presented here are 6 T cell receptor beta chains from one specimen sequenced in a study of blood T cells in healthy people across ages. Next came a second PCR, run for 7 to 11 cycles, which used a sample-barcoded 5' primer along with a J-beta primer mix. TCRdb re-analysed the 5' RACE reads in MiXCR, keeping a single row per CDR3 protein. The sample yields 550,000 to 700,000 distinct CDR3 sequences, approximately 27% seen once. The sequencing input was blood. Receptors originate from a woman between 70 and 85 years old in good health.

This clonotype was counted a few times. The chain employs TRBV20-1 and TRBJ1-4; 7 positions match TRBD1. CDR1 DFQATT and CDR2 SNEGSKA come from the germline V gene (reference sequence). V lost 5 bases and J lost 6; bases outside the gene matches: 12. This CDR3 is built from 15 residues. For the CDR3, the DNA is TGCAGTGCTTTTCCTACAGGGGCAGGAGATGAAAAACTGTTTTTT. Its protein is CSAFPTGAGDEKLFF.

This clonotype has just a few counts. The J gene is TRBJ2-7, the V gene TRBV27; 7 bases are a match to TRBD1. CDR3 length: 15 residues. V was pared by 5 bases and J by 4 bases, with 11 bases of the junction left unmatched. Germline values: CDR1 MNHEY, CDR2 SMNVEV (reference sequence). CDR3 loop: CASSPSDRAAYEQYF. CDR3 in DNA: TGTGCCAGCAGTCCTTCTGACAGGGCTGCGTACGAGCAGTACTTC.

The CDR3 protein is CASSYTGTYGYTF. The CDR3 nucleotides are TGTGCCAGCAGTTATACAGGGACCTATGGCTACACCTTC. The V and J genes are TRBV12-3 or TRBV12-4 and TRBJ1-2; a possible D gene is TRBD1 (6 bases). The CDR3 extends over 13 amino acids. The V gene lost 4 bases and the J gene lost 4 bases, with 10 bases spanning the gap.

This clonotype was detected a few times. The chain combines TRBV20-1 with TRBJ2-5; D is perhaps TRBD2 (7 bases). The V end was cut by 1 base, the J end by 1 base, with 13 bases between. The CDR3 totals 15 residues. Germline V gives CDR1 DFQATT, CDR2 SNEGSKA (reference sequence). CDR3 sequence (DNA): TGCAGTGCTAGAGGGCGGGGGCCCAGCCAAGAGACCCAGTACTTC. Translated: CSARGRGPSQETQYF.

This clonotype occurred a few times. V usage is TRBV6-5 and J usage is TRBJ2-5, with 7 positions matching TRBD2. Judging by the DNA end, TRBJ2-7 fits better; the J call may be wrong. The CDR3 spans 15 residues. In germline, CDR1 is MNHEY, CDR2 SVGAGI. CDR3 nucleotide sequence: TGTGCCAGCAGCCGCTTAGGCGGGGGTTCCTACGAGCAGTACTTC. This codes for CASSRLGGGSYEQYF.

The genes are TRBV18 and TRBJ2-3, with a possible D match to TRBD1 (6 bases). V gave up 6 bases and J gave up 0 bases, with 13 bases separating them. CDR1 is KGHSH and CDR2 is LQKENI in the germline V gene. CDR3 length: 15 amino acids. The DNA for the CDR3 is TGTGCCAGCTCCCCCAATGGACAGAGCACAGATACGCAGTATTTT. Encoded protein: CASSPNGQSTDTQYF.